Below, one T cell receptor (beta chain) is given with its context. The sample, around 9.9 milliliters of peripheral blood, was drawn from each donor. This specimen belongs to a study of blood T cells in healthy people across ages. Study overall: Through template switching, about one barcoded beta molecule was captured per two T cells, as measured in model experiments.

Combining a sample-barcoded 5' primer with a J-beta primer mix, a second PCR ran for roughly 7 to 12 cycles. MiXCR, run by TCRdb on the 5' RACE reads, gives a single entry per CDR3 protein. The profile shows 1.5 million to 2 million distinct CDR3 sequences, 40% to 55% of them singletons. CDR3 length: 15 amino acids. Germline CDR1 and CDR2: SGHDT and YYEEEE. The material sequenced was blood. The rearrangement links TRBV5-6 to TRBJ2-4, with a possible D match to TRBD1 (5 bases). The J call is in doubt because the DNA end fits TRBJ2-7 better. This clonotype originated in a woman aged 40 to 50 in good health. CDR3 sequence (DNA): TGTGCCAGCAGCTTGGTACCTGGGGCTTACTACGAGCAGTACTTC. Protein: CASSLVPGAYYEQYF.